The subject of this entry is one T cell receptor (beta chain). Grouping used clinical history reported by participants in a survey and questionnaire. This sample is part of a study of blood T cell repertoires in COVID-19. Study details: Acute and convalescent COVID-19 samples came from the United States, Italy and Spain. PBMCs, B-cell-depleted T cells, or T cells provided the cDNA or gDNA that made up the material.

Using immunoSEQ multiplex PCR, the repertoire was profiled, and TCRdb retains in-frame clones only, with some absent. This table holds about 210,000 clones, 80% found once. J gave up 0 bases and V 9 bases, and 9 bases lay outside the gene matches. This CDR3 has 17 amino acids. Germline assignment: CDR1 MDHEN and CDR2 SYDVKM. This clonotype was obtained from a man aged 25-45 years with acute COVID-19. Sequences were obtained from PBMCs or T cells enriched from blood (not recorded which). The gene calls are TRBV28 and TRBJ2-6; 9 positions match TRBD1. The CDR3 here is CASCAGTGTSGANVLTF. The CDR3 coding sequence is TGTGCCAGTTGCGCGGGGACAGGGACCTCTGGGGCCAACGTCCTGACTTTC.